A single sample is the source of the 17 T cell receptor beta chains below, sequenced in a study of T cell responses to AZD1222 COVID-19 vaccine. Clones were sequenced by immunoSEQ multiplex PCR, and TCRdb holds only the in-frame ones, with some missing. The sample has approximately 180,000 clones; approximately 94% are singletons. Sample: peripheral blood, taken on day 0 of AZD1222 vaccination. The origin of the receptors is an adult in good health.

The CDR3 DNA is TGTGCCAGCAGCCCCTCCTCCTTCGCGGCTAATGAAAAACTGTTTTTT. It encodes CASSPSSFAANEKLFF. The chain combines TRBV7-9 with TRBJ1-4, with D uncertain. Trimming took off 5 bases at V and 3 bases at J, with 16 bases between the two ends. CDR1 and CDR2 from the germline V gene are SEHNR and FQNEAQ (reference sequence). The CDR3 length is 16 residues.

This clone was detected once. The rearrangement uses TRBV7-9 and TRBJ1-2; D unresolved. There are 14 residues in the CDR3. Trimming took 0 bases from V and 6 from J, leaving 11 bases between them. Germline values: CDR1 SEHNR, CDR2 FQNEAQ (reference sequence). CDR3 nucleotide sequence: TGTGCCAGCAGCTTAGCGCGCGCACCCGATGGCTACACCTTC. Translating gives CASSLARAPDGYTF.

This clone was found once. The V and J genes are TRBV29-1 and TRBJ1-2, with D perhaps matching TRBD1 (5 bases). Trimming pared 3 bases from V and 8 bases from J, leaving 16 bases between. This CDR3 region has 13 residues. CDR1 is SQVTM and CDR2 is ANQGSEA in the germline V gene. This CDR3 reads CSVDSGTGRGYTF. CDR3 coding DNA: TGCAGCGTTGATTCCGGGACGGGCAGGGGCTACACCTTC.

Here the CDR3 DNA reads TGTGCCAGCAGCCGGCCCCCCTCAGGGGAGTACTTC. Its translation is CASSRPPSGEYF. V usage is TRBV21-1 and J usage is TRBJ2-4; the table gives TRBD1 as D, unverified against the DNA. TRBV21-1 is deemed a pseudogene. The CDR3 sequence is 12 residues long.

The chain carries TRBV6-5 and TRBJ2-1; D is tentatively TRBD1 or TRBD2 (5 bases each). Between the trimmed V and J ends, which lost 4 bases and 1 base, there was a span of 11 bases. Germline V gene sequence: CDR1 MNHEY, CDR2 SVGAGI. The CDR3 loop spans 15 amino acids. In DNA, the CDR3 is TGTGCCAGCAGTTCGGGACCGCTTTCCTACAATGAGCAGTTCTTC. This codes for CASSSGPLSYNEQFF.

The chain links TRBV27 to TRBJ2-2; 7 bases are shared with TRBD1. V shed 7 bases, J shed 2 bases, and the junction held 7 bases outside the gene matches. CDR3 length equals 15 residues. In germline, CDR1 is MNHEY, CDR2 SMNVEV (reference sequence). The CDR3 sequence is CASTPDRLNTGELFF. In DNA form, the CDR3 reads TGTGCCAGCACCCCGGACAGGTTAAACACCGGGGAGCTGTTTTTT.

CDR3 loop: CATSTATWNTEAFF. The CDR3 DNA is TGTGCCACCTCCACAGCGACTTGGAACACTGAAGCTTTCTTT. The chain couples TRBV6-5 to TRBJ1-1; D gene uncertain. With 10 bases removed from V and 1 base from J, the gap between germline ends came to 16 bases. Germline V gives CDR1 MNHEY, CDR2 SVGAGI. The CDR3 covers 14 residues.

This chain connects TRBV9 to TRBJ1-3; D remains unclear. The CDR3 is made up of 13 amino acids. Germline V gene data show CDR1 as SGDLS and CDR2 as YYNGEE. Trimming took off 5 bases at V and 0 bases at J, with 6 bases between the two ends. CDR3 in amino acids: CASRGLSGNTIYF. The CDR3 DNA reads TGTGCCAGCAGGGGTCTCTCTGGAAACACCATATATTTT.

The chain has TRBV4-1 and TRBJ2-7, with D uncertain. CDR1 is MGHRA, CDR2 YSYEKL, per germline. V lost 0 bases to trimming and J lost 0 bases, with 9 bases between them. The CDR3 spans 15 residues. In DNA, the CDR3 is TGCGCCAGCAGCCAAGATGCAGGCAGCTCCTACGAGCAGTACTTC. It encodes CASSQDAGSSYEQYF.

The chain carries TRBV28 and TRBJ1-2, with D possibly TRBD1 on 6 matching bases. The CDR3 is 14 amino acids. V was clipped by 2 bases and J by 1 base, with 8 bases between them. Germline-derived CDR1 and CDR2 are MDHEN and SYDVKM. CDR3 bases: TGTGCCAGCAGTTTAGGGGGCGGTAACTATGGCTACACCTTC. Amino acids: CASSLGGGNYGYTF.

CDR3 sequence (DNA): TGTGCCAGCAGCCTTGGGGTCAGGGGGCTTGAAAAACTGTTTTTT. Translated, it gives CASSLGVRGLEKLFF. The rearrangement uses TRBV6-5 and TRBJ1-4; 8 bases map to TRBD1. V gave up 6 bases and J gave up 7 bases; unmatched junction bases: 10. This CDR3 spans 15 amino acids. The germline CDR1 and CDR2 sequences are MNHEY and SVGAGI.

The J gene is TRBJ1-2, the V gene TRBV30, with a tentative D call TRBD1 (5 bases). Trimming left V 3 bases short and J 0 bases short, with 8 bases between. Germline assignment: CDR1 GTSNPN and CDR2 SVGIG (reference sequence). This CDR3 contains 13 residues. The CDR3 region has the DNA TGTGCCTGGAGGGAGACAGCTAACTATGGCTACACCTTC. The encoded protein is CAWRETANYGYTF.

This clone appeared once. Other DNA sequences of this sample code for an identical CDR3. The genes are TRBV14 and TRBJ2-1; D uncertain. The CDR3 covers 13 residues. CDR1 and CDR2 (germline): SGHDN, FVKESK. V was trimmed by 1 base and J by 1 base, leaving 2 bases between them. CDR3 bases: TGTGCCAGCAGCCAAGGGTCCTACAATGAGCAGTTCTTC. Protein product: CASSQGSYNEQFF.

The chain couples TRBV5-5 to TRBJ2-4; maybe TRBD2 (6 bases). V was shortened by 0 bases and J by 0 bases, with 10 bases between the two germline ends. Looked up from germline, CDR1 is SGHKS and CDR2 is YYEKEE (reference sequence). This CDR3 is 16 amino acids long. The CDR3, as DNA: TGTGCCAGCAGCTTGGAAGGGACTTTAGCCAAAAACATTCAGTACTTC. It yields the protein CASSLEGTLAKNIQYF. The full variable domain, completed using reference TRBV5-5 and TRBJ2-4, is DAGVTQSPTHLIKTRGQQVTLRCSPISGHKSVSWYQQVLGQGPQFIFQYYEKEERGRGNFPDRFSARQFPNYSSELNVNALLLGDSALYLCASSLEGTLAKNIQYFGAGTRLSVL.

The gene calls are TRBV19 and TRBJ1-5; D may be TRBD1 (6 bases). V lost 4 bases and J lost 3, with 16 bases in between. Germline assignment: CDR1 LNHDA and CDR2 SQIVND (reference sequence). There are 16 residues in the CDR3. The CDR3 loop reads CASSTLTGTNNQPQHF. For the CDR3, the DNA is TGTGCCAGTAGTACACTAACCGGGACAAACAATCAGCCCCAGCATTTT.

The chain carries TRBV15 and TRBJ2-3, with D possibly being TRBD1 (6 bases). This CDR3 has 17 residues. Trimming cost V 0 bases and J 0 bases, with 13 bases left between them. Germline V gives CDR1 LNHNV, CDR2 YYDKDF (reference sequence). CDR3 DNA: TGTGCCACCAGCAGAGATCTCGACAGGACTAGCACAGATACGCAGTATTTT. Its translation is CATSRDLDRTSTDTQYF. The entire variable domain, with the rest obtained from reference TRBV15 and TRBJ2-3, is as follows: DAMVIQNPRYQVTQFGKPVTLSCSQTLNHNVMYWYQQKSSQAPKLLFHYYDKDFNNEADTPDNFQSRRPNTSFCFLDIRSPGLGDTAMYLCATSRDLDRTSTDTQYFGPGTRLTVL.

The chain couples TRBV2 to TRBJ1-1; TRBD1 aligns across 8 bases. The CDR3 covers 15 residues. Germline V CDR1 and CDR2: SNHLY, FYNNEI. The trim removed 5 bases at V and 4 bases at J, leaving 9 bases unmatched. The CDR3 sequence: CASSRPDRVITEAFF. The CDR3, as DNA: TGTGCCAGCAGTCGACCGGACAGGGTAATCACTGAAGCTTTCTTT.